This entry lists 12 T cell receptor beta chains sequenced from one sample in a study of blood T cell repertoires in COVID-19. Profiled with immunoSEQ multiplex PCR; TCRdb holds only in-frame clones, not every one. The sample yields over 55,000 clones, roughly 87% seen once. Sequencing input: peripheral blood. The receptors shown here come from a woman of 80 years or more with acute or convalescent COVID-19.

This sequence joins TRBV14 and TRBJ1-5, with TRBD1 identical over 7 bases. This CDR3 comprises 13 residues. Trimming took 0 bases from V and 10 from J; bases not matched to a gene: 3. From germline, CDR1 is SGHDN and CDR2 FVKESK. CDR3 DNA sequence: TGTGCCAGCAGCCAAGATCCAGGGGGACCCCAGCATTTT. Translated: CASSQDPGGPQHF.

V is TRBV28 and J is TRBJ1-3, with 10 nucleotides matching TRBD1. V was pared by 3 bases and J by 4 bases, with 6 bases of the junction left unmatched. This CDR3 is built from 16 residues. CDR1 is MDHEN, CDR2 SYDVKM, per germline. The DNA of the CDR3 is TGTGCCAGCAGTTTGGGGACAGGGGTTTTCGGAAACACCATATATTTT. It is translated as CASSLGTGVFGNTIYF.

CDR3 nucleotides: TGTGCCAGTACCCAAGGACAGGTCCCTAATGAAAAACTGTTTTTT. Translating gives CASTQGQVPNEKLFF. The V call is TRBV19, the J call TRBJ1-4, with 7 bases matching TRBD1. The CDR3 is 15 residues long. CDR1 and CDR2 (germline): LNHDA, SQIVND (reference sequence). The V gene end was trimmed by 7 bases and the J gene end by 3 bases; junction bases not matched to a gene: 8.

J is TRBJ2-7 and V is TRBV10-3; tentative D call: TRBD2 (5 bases). The CDR3 runs to 12 residues. Between the trimmed V and J ends, which lost 6 bases and 1 base, there was a span of 7 bases. Germline V gene sequence: CDR1 ENHRY, CDR2 SYGVKD. This CDR3 is CAIRGSSYEQYF. CDR3 sequence (DNA): TGTGCCATCAGGGGGAGTTCCTACGAGCAGTACTTC.

The J gene is TRBJ2-1, the V gene TRBV2; D not certain. Deletions cut 7 bases from V and 4 bases from J, with 14 bases between. Germline V CDR1 and CDR2: SNHLY, FYNNEI. The CDR3 loop spans 14 amino acids. The DNA for the CDR3 is TGTGCCAGCACGAGAGGCGCTTCATACAATGAGCAGTTCTTC. Protein product: CASTRGASYNEQFF.

The J gene is TRBJ2-7, the V gene TRBV18; TRBD2 matches 13 bases. CDR1 KGHSH and CDR2 LQKENI come from the germline V gene. V dropped 0 bases and J dropped 9; count of bases not matched to a gene: 8. The CDR3 is 16 amino acids. DNA for the CDR3: TGTGCCAGCTCACCACCGAGTGGACTAGCGGGAGACGTGCAGTACTTC. It translates to CASSPPSGLAGDVQYF.

The CDR3 sequence is CASSQGGASGANVLTF. The CDR3 nucleotides are TGTGCCAGCAGCCAAGGCGGCGCGTCGGGGGCCAACGTCCTGACTTTC. This chain uses TRBV28 with TRBJ2-6; D remains unclear. The germline V gene has CDR1 MDHEN and CDR2 SYDVKM. This CDR3 spans 16 amino acids. V shed 6 bases and J shed 4 bases, with 16 bases lying between them. The full variable domain, with the rest looked up from reference TRBV28 and TRBJ2-6, is DVKVTQSSRYLVKRTGEKVFLECVQDMDHENMFWYRQDPGLGLRLIYFSYDVKMKEKGDIPEGYSVSREKKERFSLILESASTNQTSMYLCASSQGGASGANVLTFGAGSRLTVL.

The chain recombines TRBV5-4 with TRBJ1-2, with 7 bases that match TRBD1. CDR1 and CDR2 (germline): SGHNT, YYREEE (reference sequence). This CDR3 has 15 residues. With V trimmed by 2 bases and J by 6 bases, 10 bases remained unmatched. In nucleotides, the CDR3 is TGTGCCAGCAGCTTCCCAGACAGGGCTGGCGATGGCTACACCTTC. Translation gives CASSFPDRAGDGYTF.

V is TRBV19 and J is TRBJ2-3; possible D gene TRBD2, 6 bases. CDR1 LNHDA and CDR2 SQIVND come from the germline V gene (reference sequence). This CDR3 contains 15 residues. Trimming stripped 8 bases from V and 1 base from J, with 16 bases between. DNA for the CDR3: TGTGCCAGTCAGTTCCGGCGGGACCGCACAGATACGCAGTATTTT. Protein: CASQFRRDRTDTQYF.

The chain carries TRBV6-4 and TRBJ1-5; possible D gene TRBD1, 5 bases. Germline V gene sequence: CDR1 MRHNA, CDR2 SNTAGT. V lost 4 bases to trimming and J lost 7 bases, with 11 bases between them. The CDR3 totals 13 residues. CDR3 amino acids: CASSVWGGQPQHF. The CDR3 DNA sequence: TGTGCCAGCAGTGTGTGGGGGGGGCAGCCCCAGCATTTT.

The chain couples TRBV7-8 to TRBJ1-1, with D perhaps matching TRBD1 (5 bases). Germline CDR1 reads SGHVS; CDR2 reads FQNEAQ. CDR3 size: 16 residues. Trimming removed 1 base from V and 4 bases from J, with 16 bases in between. The CDR3: CASSLVPGVRGTEAFF. CDR3 DNA sequence: TGTGCCAGCAGCTTAGTTCCGGGGGTAAGAGGCACTGAAGCTTTCTTT.

J is TRBJ2-2 and V is TRBV13, with D possibly TRBD2 on 6 matching bases. This CDR3 contains 15 residues. V was shortened by 6 bases and J by 6 bases, with 17 bases between the two germline ends. Germline V gene data show CDR1 as PRHDT and CDR2 as FYEKMQ (reference sequence). The CDR3 is CASRSGFWEAGELFF. The CDR3 DNA reads TGTGCCAGCAGGAGCGGATTCTGGGAGGCCGGGGAGCTGTTTTTT.